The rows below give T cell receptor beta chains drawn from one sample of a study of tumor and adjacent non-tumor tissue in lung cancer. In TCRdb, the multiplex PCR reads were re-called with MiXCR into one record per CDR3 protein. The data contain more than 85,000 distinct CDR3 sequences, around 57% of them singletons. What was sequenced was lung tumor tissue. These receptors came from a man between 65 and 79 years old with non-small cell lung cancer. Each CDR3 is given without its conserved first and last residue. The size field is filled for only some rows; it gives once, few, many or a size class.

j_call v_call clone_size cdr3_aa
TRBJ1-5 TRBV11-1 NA VSSPGTGRDQPQH
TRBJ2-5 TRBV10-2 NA ASSRRDRQETQY
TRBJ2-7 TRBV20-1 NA GATEDYEQY
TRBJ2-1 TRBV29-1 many SSGLAGTNEQF
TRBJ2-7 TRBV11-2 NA ASSSGLTSHEQY
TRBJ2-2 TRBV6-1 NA ASKRGHQTTRELF
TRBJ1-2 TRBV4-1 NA TSSQDRAGYDYT
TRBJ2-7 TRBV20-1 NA GARLDSYEQY
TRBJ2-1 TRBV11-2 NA ASSSLLGGSPAYNEQI
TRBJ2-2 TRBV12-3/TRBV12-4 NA ASSLGGPDTGELS
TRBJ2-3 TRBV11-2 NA TSSLETPLTDTQY
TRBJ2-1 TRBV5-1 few ASSVGQGARNEQF
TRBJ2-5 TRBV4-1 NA ASNQVVSRGETHY
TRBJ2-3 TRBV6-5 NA DSGIRALLADTQY
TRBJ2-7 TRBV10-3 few AISVDRGNYEQY
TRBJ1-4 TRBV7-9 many ASSLSPGIGEKLF
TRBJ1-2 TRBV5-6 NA ASGIRTGADGYT
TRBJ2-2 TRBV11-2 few AIGLGRGRIGELF
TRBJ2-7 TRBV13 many ASSTPGVSEQY
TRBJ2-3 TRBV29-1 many SVDRPGLAGDTQY
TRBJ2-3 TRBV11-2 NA ASSFHRDGRGLHTDTQY
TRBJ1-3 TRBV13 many ASSLKRTSSGNTIY
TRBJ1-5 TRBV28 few ASLAAAGRNQPQH
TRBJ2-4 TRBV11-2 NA ACRYMDGGEC
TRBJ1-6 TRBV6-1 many ASNPATVYNSPLH
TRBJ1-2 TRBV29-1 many SVVLMAGERSGYT
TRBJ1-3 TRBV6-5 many ASSYSRPSSGNTIY
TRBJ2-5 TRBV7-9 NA ASSLGGRGRQETQY
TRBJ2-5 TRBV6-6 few ASSQTGVETPY
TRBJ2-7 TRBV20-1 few SAVAGVRYEQY
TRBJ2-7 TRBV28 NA ASSLTDRGDEQY
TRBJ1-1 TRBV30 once AWSPPSLGNAEAF
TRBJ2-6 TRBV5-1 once ASSVRQSSGAIVLT
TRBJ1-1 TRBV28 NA ASSPNRDDTEAF
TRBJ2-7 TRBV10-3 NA AIGTGIGNSYEQY
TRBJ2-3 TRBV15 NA ATSRDGSSRDTQY
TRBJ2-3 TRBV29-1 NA SVEVLTDTRY
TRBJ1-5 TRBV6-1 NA PSTDGGRNQPQH
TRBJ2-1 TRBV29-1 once SLGGAGDEQF
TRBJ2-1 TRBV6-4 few ASSPLTSGALNEQF
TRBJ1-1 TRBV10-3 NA AISAILVGVDTEAF
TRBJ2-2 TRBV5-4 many ASSSDRVITGELF
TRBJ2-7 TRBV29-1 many SAKGLSSYEQY
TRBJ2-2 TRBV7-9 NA ASSLGLAGVRTGEPF